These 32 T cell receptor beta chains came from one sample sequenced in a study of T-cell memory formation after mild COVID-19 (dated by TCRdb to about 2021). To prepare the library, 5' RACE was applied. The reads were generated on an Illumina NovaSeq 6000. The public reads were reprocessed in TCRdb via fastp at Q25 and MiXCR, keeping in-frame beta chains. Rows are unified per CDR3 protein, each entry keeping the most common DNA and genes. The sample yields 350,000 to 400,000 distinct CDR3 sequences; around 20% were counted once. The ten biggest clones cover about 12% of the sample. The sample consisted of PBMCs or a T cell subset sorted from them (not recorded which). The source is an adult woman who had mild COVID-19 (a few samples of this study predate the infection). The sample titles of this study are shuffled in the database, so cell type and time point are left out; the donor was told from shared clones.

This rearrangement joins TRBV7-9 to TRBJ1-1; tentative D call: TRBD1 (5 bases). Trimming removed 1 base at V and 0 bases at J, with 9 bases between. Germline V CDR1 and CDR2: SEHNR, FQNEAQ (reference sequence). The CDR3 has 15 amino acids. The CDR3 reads CASSLVGALNTEAFF. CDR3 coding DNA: TGTGCCAGCAGCTTAGTAGGGGCTCTGAACACTGAAGCTTTCTTT.

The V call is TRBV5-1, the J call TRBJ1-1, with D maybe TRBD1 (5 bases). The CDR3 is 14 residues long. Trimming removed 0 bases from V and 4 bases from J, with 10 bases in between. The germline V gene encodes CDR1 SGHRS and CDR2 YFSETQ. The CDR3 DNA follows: TGCGCCAGCAGCTTGGTAGTCGGGGGCACTGAAGCTTTCTTT. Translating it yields CASSLVVGGTEAFF.

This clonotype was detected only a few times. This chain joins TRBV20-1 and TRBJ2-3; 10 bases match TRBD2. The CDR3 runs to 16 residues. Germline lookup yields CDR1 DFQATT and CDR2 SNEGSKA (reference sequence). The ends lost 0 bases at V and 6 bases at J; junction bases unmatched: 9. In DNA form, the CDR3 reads TGCAGTGCTAGAGATCTCCGGATAGCGGGAGGTGATACGCAGTATTTT. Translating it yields CSARDLRIAGGDTQYF.

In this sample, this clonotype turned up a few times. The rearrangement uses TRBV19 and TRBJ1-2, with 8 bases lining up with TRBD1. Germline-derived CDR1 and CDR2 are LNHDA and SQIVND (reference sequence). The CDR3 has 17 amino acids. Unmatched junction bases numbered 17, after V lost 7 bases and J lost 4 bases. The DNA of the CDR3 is TGTGCCAGTAAGGATGGTGGGGGACAGGCGGGCAGCTATGGCTACACCTTC. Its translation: CASKDGGGQAGSYGYTF.

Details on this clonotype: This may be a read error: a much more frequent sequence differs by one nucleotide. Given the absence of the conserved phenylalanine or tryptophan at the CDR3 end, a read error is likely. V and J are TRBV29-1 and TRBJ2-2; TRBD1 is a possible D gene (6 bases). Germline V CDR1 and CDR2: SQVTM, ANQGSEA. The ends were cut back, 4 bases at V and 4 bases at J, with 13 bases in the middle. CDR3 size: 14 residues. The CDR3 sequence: CSVAEEGVTGELFS. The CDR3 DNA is TGCAGCGTTGCTGAAGAGGGGGTCACCGGGGAGCTGTTTTCT.

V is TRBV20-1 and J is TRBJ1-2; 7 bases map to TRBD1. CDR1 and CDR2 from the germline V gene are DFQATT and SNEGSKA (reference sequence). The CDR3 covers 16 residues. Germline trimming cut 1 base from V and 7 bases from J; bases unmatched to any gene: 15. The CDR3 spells CSARAEGQGDFFGYTF. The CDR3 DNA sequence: TGCAGTGCTAGAGCTGAAGGCCAGGGGGACTTTTTTGGCTACACCTTC.

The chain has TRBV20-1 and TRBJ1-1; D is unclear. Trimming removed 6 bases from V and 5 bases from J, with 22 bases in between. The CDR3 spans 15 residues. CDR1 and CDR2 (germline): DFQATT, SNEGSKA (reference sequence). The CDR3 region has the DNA TGCAGTGCGAAAGATAGCAGGAACCCAAGAACTGAAGCTTTCTTT. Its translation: CSAKDSRNPRTEAFF.

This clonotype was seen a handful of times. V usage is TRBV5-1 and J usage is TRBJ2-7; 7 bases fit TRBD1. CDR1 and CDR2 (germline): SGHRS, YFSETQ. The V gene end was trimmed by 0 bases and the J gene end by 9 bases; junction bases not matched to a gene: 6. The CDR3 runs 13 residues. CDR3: CASSLEGARVQYF. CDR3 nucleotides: TGCGCCAGCAGCTTGGAGGGGGCGAGGGTGCAGTACTTC.

The DNA of the CDR3 is TGTGCCAGCAGCAACCCCACCGGGAGATCGGACAGGGGTTTCCACGAGCAGTACTTC. This translates into CASSNPTGRSDRGFHEQYF. The chain couples TRBV27 to TRBJ2-7, with 9 bases aligning to TRBD1. V dropped 6 bases and J dropped 5; count of bases not matched to a gene: 23. The length of the CDR3 is 19 residues. CDR1 and CDR2 from the germline V gene are MNHEY and SMNVEV (reference sequence).

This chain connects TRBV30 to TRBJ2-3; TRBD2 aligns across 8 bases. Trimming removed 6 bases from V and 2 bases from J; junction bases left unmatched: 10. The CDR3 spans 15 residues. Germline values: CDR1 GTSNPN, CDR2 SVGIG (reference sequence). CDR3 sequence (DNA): TGTGCCTGCCAGAGAGCGGGAGCCCTCACAGATACGCAGTATTTT. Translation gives CACQRAGALTDTQYF.

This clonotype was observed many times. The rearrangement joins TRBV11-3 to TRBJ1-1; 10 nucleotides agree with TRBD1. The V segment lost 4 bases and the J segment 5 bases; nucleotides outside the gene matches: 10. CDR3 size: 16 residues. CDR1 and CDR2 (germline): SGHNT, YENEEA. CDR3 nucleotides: TGTGCCAGCAGCTCCGCCCGACAGGGGGCCGGGACTGAAGCTTTCTTT. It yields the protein CASSSARQGAGTEAFF.

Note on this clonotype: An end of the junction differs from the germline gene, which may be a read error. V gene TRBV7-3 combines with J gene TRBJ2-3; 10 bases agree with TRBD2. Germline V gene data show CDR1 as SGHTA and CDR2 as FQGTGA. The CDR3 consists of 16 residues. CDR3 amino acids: CASSLQASGRMGTKYF. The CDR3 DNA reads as TGTGCCAGCAGCTTACAGGCTAGCGGGAGAATGGGTACGAAGTATTTT.

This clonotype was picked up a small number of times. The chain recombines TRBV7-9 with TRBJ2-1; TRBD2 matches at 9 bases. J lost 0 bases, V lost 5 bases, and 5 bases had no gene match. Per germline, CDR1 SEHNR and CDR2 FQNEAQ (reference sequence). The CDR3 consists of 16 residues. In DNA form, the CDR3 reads TGTGCCAGCAGCAGACGCGGGAGGGACTCCTACAATGAGCAGTTCTTC. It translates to CASSRRGRDSYNEQFF.

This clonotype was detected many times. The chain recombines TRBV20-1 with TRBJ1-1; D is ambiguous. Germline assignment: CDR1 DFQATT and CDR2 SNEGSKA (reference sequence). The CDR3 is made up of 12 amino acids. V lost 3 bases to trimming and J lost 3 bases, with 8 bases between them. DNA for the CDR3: TGCAGTGCTAGGGTTCGCGACACTGAAGCTTTCTTT. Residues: CSARVRDTEAFF.

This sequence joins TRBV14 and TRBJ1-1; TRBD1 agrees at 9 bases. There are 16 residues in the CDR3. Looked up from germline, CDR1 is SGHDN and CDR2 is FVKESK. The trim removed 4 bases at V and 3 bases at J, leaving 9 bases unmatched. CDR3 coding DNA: TGTGCCAGCAGCCGAGGACAGGGGTTTTTCGACACTGAAGCTTTCTTT. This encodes CASSRGQGFFDTEAFF. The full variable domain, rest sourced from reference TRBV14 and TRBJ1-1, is EAGVTQFPSHSVIEKGQTVTLRCDPISGHDNLYWYRRVMGKEIKFLLHFVKESKQDESGMPNNRFLAERTGGTYSTLKVQPAELEDSGVYFCASSRGQGFFDTEAFFGQGTRLTVV.

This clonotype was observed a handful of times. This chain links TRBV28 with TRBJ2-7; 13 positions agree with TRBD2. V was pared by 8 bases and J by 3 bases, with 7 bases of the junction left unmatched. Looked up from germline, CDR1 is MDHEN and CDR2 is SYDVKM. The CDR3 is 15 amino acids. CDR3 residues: CASAPGLAGVYEQYF. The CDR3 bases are TGTGCCAGCGCGCCTGGACTAGCGGGAGTCTACGAGCAGTACTTC.

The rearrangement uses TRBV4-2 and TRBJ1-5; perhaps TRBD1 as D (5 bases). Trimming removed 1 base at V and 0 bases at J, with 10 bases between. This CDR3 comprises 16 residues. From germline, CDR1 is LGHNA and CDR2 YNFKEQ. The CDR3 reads CASSQVRGDSNQPQHF. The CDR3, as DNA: TGTGCCAGCAGCCAAGTACGGGGGGATAGCAATCAGCCCCAGCATTTT.

In DNA form, the CDR3 reads TGTGCCAGCAGCGTAGCGAGGTACACCGGGGAGCTGTTTTTT. This codes for CASSVARYTGELFF. The rearrangement joins TRBV9 to TRBJ2-2, with D hard to call. V was cut by 0 bases and J by 3 bases, with 6 bases left in between. CDR1 and CDR2 from the germline V gene are SGDLS and YYNGEE. The CDR3 totals 14 residues.

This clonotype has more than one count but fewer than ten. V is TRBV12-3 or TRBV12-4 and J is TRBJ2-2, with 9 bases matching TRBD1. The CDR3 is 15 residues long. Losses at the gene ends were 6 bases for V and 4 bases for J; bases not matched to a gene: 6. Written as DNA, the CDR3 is TGTGCCAGCAGACGAGGGACAGGGTCCACCGGGGAGCTGTTTTTT. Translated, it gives CASRRGTGSTGELFF.

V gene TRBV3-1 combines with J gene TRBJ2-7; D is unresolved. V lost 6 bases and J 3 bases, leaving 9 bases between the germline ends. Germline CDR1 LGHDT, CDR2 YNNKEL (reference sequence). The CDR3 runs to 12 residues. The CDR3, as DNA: TGTGCCAGCAGTGACATCGACTACGAGCAGTACTTC. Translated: CASSDIDYEQYF.

The CDR3 loop reads CATSALQGEQYF. Written as DNA, the CDR3 is TGTGCCACCAGTGCACTTCAGGGCGAGCAGTACTTC. The chain carries TRBV24-1 and TRBJ2-7; the D gene is possibly TRBD1 (5 bases). Germline V gene data show CDR1 as KGHDR and CDR2 as SFDVKD. The CDR3 has 12 residues. Deletions cut 5 bases from V and 6 bases from J, with 10 bases between.

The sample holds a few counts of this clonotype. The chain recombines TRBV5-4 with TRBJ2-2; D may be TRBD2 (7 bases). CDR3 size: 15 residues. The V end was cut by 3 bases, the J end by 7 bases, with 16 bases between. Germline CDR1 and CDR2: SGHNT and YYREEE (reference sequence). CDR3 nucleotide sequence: TGTGCCAGCAGCTCAGACGGGGGGCCCGTCGGGGAGCTGTTTTTT. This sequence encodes CASSSDGGPVGELFF.

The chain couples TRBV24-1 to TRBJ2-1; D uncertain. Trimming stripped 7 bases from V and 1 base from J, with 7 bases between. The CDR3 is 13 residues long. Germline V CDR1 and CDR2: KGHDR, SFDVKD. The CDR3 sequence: CATRSSSYNEQFF. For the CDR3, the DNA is TGTGCCACCAGATCAAGTTCCTACAATGAGCAGTTCTTC.

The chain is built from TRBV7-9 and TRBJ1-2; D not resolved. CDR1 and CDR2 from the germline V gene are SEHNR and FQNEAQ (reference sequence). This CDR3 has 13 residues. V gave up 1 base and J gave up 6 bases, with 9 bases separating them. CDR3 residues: CASSLGGEHGYTF. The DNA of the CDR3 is TGTGCCAGCAGCTTAGGGGGAGAGCATGGCTACACCTTC.

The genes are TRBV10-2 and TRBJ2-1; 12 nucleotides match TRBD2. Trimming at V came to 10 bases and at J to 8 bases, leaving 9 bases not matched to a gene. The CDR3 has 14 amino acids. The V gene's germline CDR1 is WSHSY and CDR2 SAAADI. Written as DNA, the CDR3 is TGCGCCACGATGACTAGCGGGAGTCTTTATGAGCAGTTCTTC. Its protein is CATMTSGSLYEQFF.

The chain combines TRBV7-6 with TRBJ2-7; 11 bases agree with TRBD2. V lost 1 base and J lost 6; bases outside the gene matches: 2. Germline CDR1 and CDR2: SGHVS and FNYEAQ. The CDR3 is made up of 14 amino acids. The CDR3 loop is CASSLGGTSGEQYF. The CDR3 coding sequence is TGTGCCAGCAGCTTAGGAGGGACTAGCGGCGAGCAGTACTTC.

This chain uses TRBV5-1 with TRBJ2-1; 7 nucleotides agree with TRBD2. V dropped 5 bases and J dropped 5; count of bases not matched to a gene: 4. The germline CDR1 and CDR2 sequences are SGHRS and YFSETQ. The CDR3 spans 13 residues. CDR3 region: CASSQRGNNEQFF. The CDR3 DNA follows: TGCGCCAGCAGTCAGCGGGGAAACAATGAGCAGTTCTTC. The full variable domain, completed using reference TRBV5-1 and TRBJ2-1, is KAGVTQTPRYLIKTRGQQVTLSCSPISGHRSVSWYQQTPGQGLQFLFEYFSETQRNKGNFPGRFSGRQFSNSRSEMNVSTLELGDSALYLCASSQRGNNEQFFGPGTRLTVL.

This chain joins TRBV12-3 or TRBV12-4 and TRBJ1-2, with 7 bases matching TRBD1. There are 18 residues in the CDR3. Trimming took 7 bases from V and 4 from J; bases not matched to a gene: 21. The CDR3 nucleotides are TGTGCCAGCAAGCCTCTGACCCCCGGGACAGATGCCCCCTATGGCTACACCTTC. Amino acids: CASKPLTPGTDAPYGYTF.

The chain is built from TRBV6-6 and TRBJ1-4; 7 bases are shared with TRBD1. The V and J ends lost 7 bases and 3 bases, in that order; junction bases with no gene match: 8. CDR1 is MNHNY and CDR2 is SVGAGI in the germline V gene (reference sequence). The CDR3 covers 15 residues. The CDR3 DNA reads TGTGCCAGCAAGTTTAGGGACAGTCCTAATGAAAAACTGTTTTTT. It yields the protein CASKFRDSPNEKLFF.

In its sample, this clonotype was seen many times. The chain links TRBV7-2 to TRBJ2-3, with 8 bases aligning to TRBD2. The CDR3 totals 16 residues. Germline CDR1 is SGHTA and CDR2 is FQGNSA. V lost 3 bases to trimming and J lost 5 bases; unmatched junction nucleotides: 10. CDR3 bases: TGTGCCAGCAGCTTGGAACTAGCGGTGGGGGGAGATACGCAGTATTTT. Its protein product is CASSLELAVGGDTQYF.

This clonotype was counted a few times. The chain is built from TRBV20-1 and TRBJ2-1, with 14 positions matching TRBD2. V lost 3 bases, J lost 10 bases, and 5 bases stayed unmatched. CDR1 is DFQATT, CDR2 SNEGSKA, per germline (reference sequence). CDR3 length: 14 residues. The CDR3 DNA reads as TGCAGTGCTAGCAGGACTAGCGGGGGGTGGGAGCAGTTCTTC. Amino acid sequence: CSASRTSGGWEQFF.

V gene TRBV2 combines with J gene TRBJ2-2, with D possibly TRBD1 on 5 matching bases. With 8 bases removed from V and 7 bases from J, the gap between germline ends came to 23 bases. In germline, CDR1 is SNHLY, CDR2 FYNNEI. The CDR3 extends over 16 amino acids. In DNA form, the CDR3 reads TGTGCCAGCGTCCGAAAGGGGCCTAGACAGATCGGGGAGCTGTTTTTT. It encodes CASVRKGPRQIGELFF.